This T cell receptor (beta chain) emerged from a study of cytomegalovirus exposure and HLA in healthy donors (dated by TCRdb to 2016 to 2017). In the study overall: An earlier analysis of 550 to 700 of the donors reported approximately 270 Gb of sequence data and 100 million to 130 million unique TCR beta sequences from about 200 million T cells. All discovery cohort repertoires had been generated on a single sequencing platform. The number of donors typed differed by locus, with 629-630 for A, B, C, DRB1 and DQB1, around 520 for DQA1, over 600 for DPA1, and 472 for DPB1. Along with the approximately 700-subject first cohort, a separate validation cohort of over 90 different subjects was used. The later analysis used no new phenotypic data to find candidate immune exposures, relying instead on TCR beta sequences and their occurrence across donors. The aim of the study was to test whether cataloging public T cell receptors could identify signatures of past pathogen exposure. A handful of DR-DQ haplotypes were handled as single units for association and clustering because linkage in the cohort was strong. The T cell repertoires of 550 to 850 subjects were profiled by immunosequencing and related to cytomegalovirus serostatus. An early release that covered roughly 600 HLA-typed donors contained around 330 gigabases of sequencing data and tens of millions of unique TCR sequences. In an earlier analysis of 500 to 650 of the donors, high-throughput TCR beta sequencing was used to judge whether each TCR beta V gene segment behaved as functional or pseudogenic. Among the roughly 390 genotyped donors, approximately 76% belonged to the genetic ancestry cluster associated with self-reported Caucasian donors. In a later analysis, previously published TCR beta repertoires from roughly 710 donors were re-analyzed and high-resolution HLA genotyping was added so that TCR occurrence patterns could be studied. Class I and class II HLA loci were covered by the typing at four-digit resolution. To predict cytomegalovirus infection status, the study combined high-throughput TCR immunosequencing, statistical association of individual TCRs with disease status, and machine learning. Among some 410 genotyped donors of the cohort, an average of around 240,000 unique TCR beta nucleotide sequences were sequenced per donor, roughly a sixth of them non-productive. Donor age, sex, ethnicity and CMV serostatus were compiled alongside the repertoire data. Genome-wide SNP genotypes for about three fifths of the 666 donors were used in a later genetic analysis, which treated that subset as a discovery cohort. Overall results and qualifications from the work: According to the authors, the approach could potentially be generalized to other disease states and immunological phenotypes. Linkage disequilibrium might explain the correlated functional status among segregating V segments, but an unknown experimental factor could not be ruled out. A later analysis found that TCR association rates varied across HLA loci, with DRB1 alleles showing the most associated TCRs and HLA-C alleles the fewest. Because some donors lacked HLA typing at each locus, the association tests relied only on the typed subset. An earlier analysis of around 540 of the donors showed that most TCR beta V segments appeared in productive rearrangements either about 90% or about 30% of the time, which broadly matched IMGT annotations. A later analysis reported that several top co-occurrence clusters appeared linked to parvovirus B19, influenza, CMV and Epstein-Barr virus. In this cohort, only TCR beta chains were sequenced, and detectable features were limited by the absence of alpha or paired-chain data. In a later genetic analysis, fewer N-insertions in productive TCRs were reported among donors in an Asian-associated ancestry cluster than the approximately 630-donor mean. A few of the identified cytomegalovirus-associated TCR beta chains were confirmed in vitro to be specific for cytomegalovirus antigens. Compared with equally common non-associated chains, HLA-associated TCR beta chains in a later analysis were more clonally expanded and had lower generation probabilities. A cluster of highly shared sequence variants was judged likely to represent a technical artifact of the sequencing pipeline. In both the original and validation cohorts, the classifier was reported to diagnose cytomegalovirus status with high specificity and sensitivity. A further reported finding was that TCR beta sequences accurately predicted the HLA-A and HLA-B alleles for most subjects in the first cohort. Most TCR sequences were observed very rarely across donors, whereas some public TCRs were present in many individuals. In a later genetic analysis, a missense DCLRE1C variant was associated with V-gene and J-gene trimming of TCR beta chains, and the association was replicated in an independent cohort. In the study, 150 to 200 TCR beta chains were listed as associated with cytomegalovirus. Roughly uniform sequencing depth across donors was assumed in presence/absence analyses, although this assumption may not hold. Because the 87-base-pair reads could not distinguish some IMGT-functional V segments, including TRBV6-2 and TRBV6-3, those segments were excluded. For the cohort, immune exposure information was limited to CMV serostatus. In a later analysis, about 17,000 TCR beta sequences were associated with specific HLA alleles at a false discovery rate of 0.05. According to a later analysis, most CMV-associated TCR beta chains appeared to be HLA-restricted, and the HLA associations seemed to be driven largely by CMV exposure. Because counts were too low, roughly 17 rarely observed V segments, including chromosome 9 orphons, were left out of the earlier analysis of over 550 of the donors. When HLA alleles, especially DR and DQ, strongly co-occurred, attributing TCR associations to individual alleles was difficult.

Trimming at the junction amounts to 3 bases on V and 1 base on J, and the germline ends lie 19 bases apart. Including the terminal cysteine and phenylalanine, the CDR3 comprises 18 residues. The entry retains the CDR3 DNA only, 54 bases that are in frame from base 1. The germline V gene provides CDR1 SGHDN and CDR2 FVKESK. With regard to this clone: Its binding antigen is unknown. Base qualities are not provided; no much larger clone lies one nucleotide away.

The receptor library was made with the immunoSEQ multiplex PCR assay. A mixture of 60 forward primers for TCR Vbeta segments and 13 reverse primers for TCR Jbeta segments was used in the multiplex PCR. A multiplex PCR assay on genomic DNA amplified the CDR3 region of rearranged TCR beta genes. The amplified TCR beta libraries were sequenced on the Illumina HiSeq System as 87-base-pair reads. As for the original processing: In a later analysis, some 80 million unique TCR beta chains were counted across the 500 to 700 repertoires, and roughly 11 million of these chains were shared by at least two donors. To remove PCR and sequencing errors, raw reads were error-corrected and collapsed into unique sequences using a nearest-neighbor algorithm that merged closely related sequences. V, D and J gene segments were assigned by aligning CDR3 sequences to IMGT reference sequences. For a sequence to be retained, a match of at least six nucleotides was required to both a V gene segment and a J gene segment. A rearrangement counted as productive if the CDR3 had no stop codons and remained in frame with V and J, and every other rearrangement counted as non-productive. CDR3 was defined according to IMGT convention as the region running from the second conserved V-encoded cysteine to the conserved J-encoded phenylalanine. Sequences without an unambiguous match to a single V gene segment were excluded from the earlier analysis of a few hundred of the donors. An earlier analysis of 450 to 650 of the donors called V segments functional above 56.7% productive rearrangements and segregating when the between-donor standard deviation exceeded 5%. A statistical classification framework was developed to diagnose cytomegalovirus status using the catalog of TCR beta chain sequences. V and J gene assignment, in a later analysis, came from comparing TCR nucleotide sequences with IMGT/GENE-DB human TR gene sequences. Using the TCRdist pipeline, a later analysis assigned CDR3 sequences along with most-parsimonious VDJ recombination scenarios. A later analysis defined each TCR beta chain by its CDR3 amino acid sequence plus V-gene family, and excluded reads lacking a unique V-gene family. To address suspected cross-contamination and a sequencing artifact, a later analysis removed over 500 highly shared, low-generation-probability nucleotide sequences. In a later analysis, a clonal expansion index was calculated for each public chain from normalized within-repertoire ranks of inferred template counts. A later analysis computed generation probabilities with a VDJ recombination model fitted to out-of-frame rearrangements, and checked the results against IGoR. In a later analysis, hypergeometric tests were used to score TCR-TCR, TCR-HLA and TCR-CMV co-occurrence, with a repertoire-size bias correction applied to TCR pairs. A later analysis estimated false discovery rates by permuting HLA or CMV assignments 20 times. In a later analysis, co-occurring TCRs were grouped using DBSCAN, and TCRdist sequence similarity was added for clustering within HLA-allele-positive subsets. For co-occurrence clustering, repertoires with fewer than 30,000 or more than 120,000 public chains were excluded, along with roughly 5 repertoires with anomalous nucleotide sharing. TCRdb's version of the immuneACCESS table is confined to in-frame rearrangements and falls short of the full clone set. An unresolved V gene accounts for under half of the shortfall where checked; the remainder is of unknown origin. From that table come the V and J calls and clone size; the DNA was used to work out D and trimming. This sample is represented by about 180,000 clones; approximately 80% of them were singletons. The leading ten clones occupy around 1.4% of the sample.

The cohort consisted of approximately 670 healthy bone marrow donors. Cohort members were all nominally healthy when sampled, although unrecorded immune exposures were likely present. The donor tested CMV seropositive, placing the donor among the 250 to 350 seropositive members of the cohort. A peripheral blood sample was collected from each donor, and TCR beta sequencing was performed on peripheral blood mononuclear cells. The Qiagen DNeasy Blood Extraction Kit was used to extract genomic DNA from the blood cell samples. The source material was PBMCs. The chain links TRBV14 with TRBJ1-5, with the D gene not confidently named. The receptor was derived from a girl aged 5 to 17 in good health and CMV-seropositive. The CDR3 loop reads CASSQEGYGTESNQPQHF. The sequence in DNA is TGTGCCAGCAGCCAGGAGGGATACGGAACGGAAAGCAATCAGCCCCAGCATTTT.